What follows are 32 T cell receptor beta chains derived from one specimen sequenced in a study of T cell repertoires in cytomegalovirus infection. TCRdb recomputed calls from the reads with MiXCR, one row per CDR3 protein. This sample has roughly 320,000 distinct CDR3 sequences; 9.5% occur once, and the top ten carry roughly 4%. Sequencing was carried out using PBMCs. These receptors all come from a human donor in good health (CMV status not recorded). Some clones in this sample may be carry-over from other donors' samples.

This clonotype was found a few times. The gene calls are TRBV20-1 and TRBJ2-7; 11 nucleotides agree with TRBD2. This CDR3 contains 17 residues. The ends lost 1 base at V and 2 bases at J; junction bases unmatched: 10. Germline V gene data show CDR1 as DFQATT and CDR2 as SNEGSKA (reference sequence). The CDR3 here is CSARVVAGGLSTYEQYF. CDR3 sequence (DNA): TGCAGTGCTAGAGTGGTAGCGGGGGGGCTCTCTACCTACGAGCAGTACTTC.

This clonotype was seen a few times. CDR3 loop: CSATGTSYGYTF. DNA of the CDR3: TGCAGTGCAACAGGGACCTCCTATGGCTACACCTTC. The chain combines TRBV20-1 with TRBJ1-2; perhaps TRBD1 as D (6 bases). The ends were cut back, 6 bases at V and 4 bases at J, with 12 bases in the middle. The CDR3 is made up of 12 amino acids. The germline V gene has CDR1 DFQATT and CDR2 SNEGSKA (reference sequence).

In this sample, this clonotype turned up a few times. The rearrangement links TRBV20-1 to TRBJ2-7, with 13 bases matching TRBD2. V shed 8 bases, J shed 7 bases, and the junction held 20 bases outside the gene matches. CDR3 length equals 17 residues. Looked up from germline, CDR1 is DFQATT and CDR2 is SNEGSKA (reference sequence). The CDR3 sequence: CSFLGAGLAGPSEEQYF. CDR3 nucleotides: TGCAGTTTTCTCGGTGCGGGACTAGCGGGGCCCTCTGAGGAGCAGTACTTC.

This clonotype was observed at least ten times. The genes are TRBV11-2 and TRBJ2-6; D not certain. Germline-derived CDR1 and CDR2 are SGHAT and FQNNGV. The CDR3 runs 16 residues. The V and J ends lost 0 bases and 0 bases respectively, with 6 bases between them. CDR3 nucleotides: TGTGCCAGCAGCTTAGATTCAAGCTCTGGGGCCAACGTCCTGACTTTC. The encoded protein is CASSLDSSSGANVLTF.

This clonotype was seen only once. A read error may explain this, as a much larger clone is one base away. The chain carries TRBV7-8 and TRBJ2-7; 8 positions agree with TRBD1. In germline, CDR1 is SGHVS, CDR2 FQNEAQ. The CDR3 totals 15 residues. V was pared by 2 bases and J by 6 bases, with 9 bases of the junction left unmatched. In DNA form, the CDR3 reads TGTGCCAGCAGCTTACGACAGGGGAATAGCTTCGAGCAGTACTTC. Its translation is CASSLRQGNSFEQYF. Filled out from reference TRBV7-8 and TRBJ2-7, the complete variable domain reads GAGVSQSPRYKVAKRGQDVALRCDPISGHVSLFWYQQALGQGPEFLTYFQNEAQLDKSGLPSDRFFAERPEGSVSTLKIQRTQQEDSAVYLCASSLRQGNSFEQYFGPGTRLTVT.

This clonotype was counted ten times or more. The chain carries TRBV7-2 and TRBJ1-3, with D possibly being TRBD1 (5 bases). The CDR3 runs 17 residues. V shed 2 bases and J shed 1 base, with 15 bases lying between them. Germline CDR1 reads SGHTA; CDR2 reads FQGNSA. CDR3 sequence reads: CASSLRVAGHSGNTIYF. CDR3 bases: TGTGCCAGCAGCTTAAGGGTTGCAGGGCATTCTGGAAACACCATATATTTT.

This clonotype has a count of ten or more. The CDR3 reads CASVVPDTQYF. CDR3 nucleotide sequence: TGCGCCTCGGTAGTCCCAGATACGCAGTATTTT. The chain combines TRBV23-1 with TRBJ2-3; D is unresolved. TRBV23-1 is reported as an ORF; its role is uncertain. Trimming took 11 bases from V and 4 from J, leaving 10 bases between them. The CDR3 consists of 11 residues.

This clonotype turned up a few times. The gene calls are TRBV4-1 and TRBJ1-1; 8 positions match TRBD1. The CDR3 length is 14 residues. Germline V gene sequence: CDR1 MGHRA, CDR2 YSYEKL. V gave up 0 bases and J gave up 12 bases; unmatched junction bases: 9. Written as DNA, the CDR3 is TGCGCCAGCAGCCAAGAGGCTGGACAGGGAGCAACTTTCTTT. Protein product: CASSQEAGQGATFF.

V gene TRBV6-2 or TRBV6-3 combines with J gene TRBJ2-5; 10 bases are shared with TRBD2. Looked up from germline, CDR1 is MNHEY and CDR2 is SVGEGT. V trimming: 6 bases; J trimming: 4 bases; junction bases outside the gene matches: 8. There are 15 residues in the CDR3. CDR3 in DNA: TGTGCCAGCAGGTTGAGCGGGAGGGCCCGAGAGACCCAGTACTTC. This gives the protein CASRLSGRARETQYF.

This clonotype came up many times. This chain uses TRBV28 with TRBJ2-5, with no clear D. The CDR3 is 17 residues long. V lost 2 bases and J 0 bases, leaving 16 bases between the germline ends. Germline V gene data show CDR1 as MDHEN and CDR2 as SYDVKM. The CDR3 loop is CASSLPAATPYQETQYF. Here the CDR3 DNA reads TGTGCCAGCAGTTTACCCGCAGCCACCCCTTACCAAGAGACCCAGTACTTC.

This clonotype has a count of ten or more. The CDR3 protein is CASSATRYTEAFF. The CDR3 DNA sequence: TGTGCCAGCAGTGCGACCCGTTACACTGAAGCTTTCTTT. This chain uses TRBV7-8 with TRBJ1-1; D is unresolved. Per the germline V gene, CDR1 is SGHVS and CDR2 is FQNEAQ. V was clipped by 6 bases and J by 3 bases, with 11 bases between them. The CDR3 has 13 amino acids.

This clonotype was counted a few times. The chain links TRBV20-1 to TRBJ2-6; D gene ambiguous. CDR1 and CDR2 from the germline V gene are DFQATT and SNEGSKA (reference sequence). The CDR3 has 14 residues. Trimming shortened V by 6 bases and J by 0 bases, and 9 bases separated the two germline ends. Here the CDR3 reads CSARRYSGANVLTF. The CDR3 DNA sequence: TGCAGTGCCAGACGGTACTCTGGGGCCAACGTCCTGACTTTC.

This clonotype was counted a few times. A read error may be the cause here, since a much bigger clone is one base away. The J gene is TRBJ1-5, the V gene TRBV7-2; no firm D call. Germline CDR1 and CDR2: SGHTA and FQGNSA. V lost 2 bases, J lost 3 bases, and 5 bases lay in between. The CDR3 totals 13 residues. CDR3 residues: CASSLQNNQPQHF. The CDR3 region has the DNA TGTGCCAGCAGCTTACAAAACAATCAGCCCCAGCATTTT.

This clonotype was recorded at least ten times. This chain joins TRBV7-2 and TRBJ2-3; 14 nucleotides align to TRBD2. The CDR3 is 19 amino acids. In germline, CDR1 is SGHTA, CDR2 FQGNSA. V shed 5 bases and J 3 bases; nucleotides not matched to a gene: 13. CDR3: CASSDLTSGRAGWTDTQYF. The CDR3 bases are TGTGCCAGCAGCGACCTGACTAGCGGGAGGGCCGGGTGGACAGATACGCAGTATTTT.

The chain recombines TRBV28 with TRBJ2-1, with D possibly TRBD1 on 5 matching bases. CDR1 is MDHEN and CDR2 is SYDVKM in the germline V gene. V dropped 5 bases and J dropped 0 bases, with 17 bases sitting between them. CDR3 length: 17 amino acids. CDR3 sequence: CASSSAGLQGSYNEQFF. The CDR3 region has the DNA TGTGCCAGCAGTAGCGCAGGTCTTCAGGGCTCCTACAATGAGCAGTTCTTC.

This clonotype has at least ten counts. The chain is built from TRBV7-9 and TRBJ2-2; D is perhaps TRBD2 (5 bases). Trimming took 11 bases from V and 4 from J, leaving 11 bases between them. The CDR3 length is 12 residues. Germline values: CDR1 SEHNR, CDR2 FQNEAQ (reference sequence). The chain's CDR3 is CAPVGGTGELFF. CDR3 nucleotides: TGTGCCCCGGTCGGAGGCACCGGGGAGCTGTTTTTT.

In its sample, this clonotype was seen a few times. The CDR3 region is CASSAENTIYF. The CDR3 region has the DNA TGTGCCAGCAGTGCGGAAAACACCATATATTTT. This sequence joins TRBV2 and TRBJ1-3, with D unclear. Trimming removed 4 bases at V and 6 bases at J, with 4 bases between. Per germline, CDR1 SNHLY and CDR2 FYNNEI. This CDR3 is built from 11 residues. The full variable domain, its missing parts supplied by reference TRBV2 and TRBJ1-3, is EPEVTQTPSHQVTQMGQEVILRCVPISNHLYFYWYRQILGQKVEFLVSFYNNEISEKSEIFDDQFSVERPDGSNFTLKIRSTKLEDSAMYFCASSAENTIYFGEGSWLTVV.

The chain couples TRBV7-3 to TRBJ2-2, with D uncertain. The CDR3 runs to 13 residues. V was pared by 7 bases and J by 4 bases, with 10 bases between. CDR1 and CDR2 (germline): SGHTA, FQGTGA. CDR3 DNA sequence: TGTGCCAGCAATTCGGGTGGCACCGGGGAGCTGTTTTTT. Translation gives CASNSGGTGELFF.

This clonotype occurred a few times. This rearrangement joins TRBV6-5 to TRBJ2-7, with 8 positions matching TRBD2. The germline gives CDR1 MNHEY, CDR2 SVGAGI. J was trimmed by 3 bases and V by 5 bases; bases with no gene match: 9. There are 15 residues in the CDR3. DNA of the CDR3: TGTGCCAGCAGTCAGAAGGCGGGAGGCTACTACGAGCAGTACTTC. This translates into CASSQKAGGYYEQYF.

On this clonotype itself: This may be a read error, as it is one base from a much larger clone. This sequence joins TRBV12-3 or TRBV12-4 and TRBJ2-1; no definite D call. The CDR3 is 12 residues long. V lost 5 bases and J lost 12, with 14 bases in between. DNA of the CDR3: TGTGCCAGCAGTCTCCCCGCTACCGGGCAGTTCTTC. Its protein product is CASSLPATGQFF.

This clonotype was recorded a few times. This CDR3 is missing its conserved last phenylalanine or tryptophan, likely due to a read error. The DNA is omitted, as the CDR3 cannot be located on it reliably, and the CDR3 follows TCRdb's listing. The chain couples TRBV20-1 to TRBJ2-3; the listed D gene, TRBD1, was not tested against the DNA. The V gene's germline CDR1 is DFQATT and CDR2 SNEGSKA (reference sequence). Counting both end residues, the CDR3 totals 8 amino acids. CDR3 protein: CSAREQAL.

The V and J genes are TRBV6-6 and TRBJ2-3; 12 nucleotides align to TRBD2. This CDR3 has 18 amino acids. Germline CDR1 is MNHNY and CDR2 is SVGAGI (reference sequence). Trimming at V came to 0 bases and at J to 2 bases, leaving 6 bases not matched to a gene. CDR3 sequence reads: CASSYSRLAGDNTDTQYF. CDR3 sequence (DNA): TGTGCCAGCAGTTACTCAAGACTAGCGGGAGATAACACAGATACGCAGTATTTT.

This clonotype came up many times. For the CDR3, the DNA is TGTGCCAGCAGCTCGGGGGGTCCGGAGACCCAGTACTTC. Translation gives CASSSGGPETQYF. V is TRBV7-2 and J is TRBJ2-5; 7 nucleotides line up with TRBD2. This CDR3 is built from 13 residues. Germline V lookup: CDR1 SGHTA, CDR2 FQGNSA. After removal of 4 bases from V and 5 bases from J, the junction contained 4 bases not matched to a gene.

In this sample, this clonotype turned up many times. The CDR3 nucleotides read TGTGCCAGCAGCTGGGGACAGTCCTATGGCTACACCTTC. Translation gives CASSWGQSYGYTF. V is TRBV11-2 and J is TRBJ1-2; TRBD1 matches at 7 bases. Trimming at V came to 4 bases and at J to 4 bases, leaving 3 bases not matched to a gene. Germline assignment: CDR1 SGHAT and CDR2 FQNNGV. This CDR3 spans 13 amino acids.

In its sample, this clonotype was seen many times. The J gene is TRBJ1-6, the V gene TRBV7-6; D not resolved. V was pared by 1 base and J by 10 bases, with 11 bases between. The CDR3 length is 14 residues. In germline, CDR1 is SGHVS, CDR2 FNYEAQ. This CDR3 is CASSLGTPASPLHF. In DNA form, the CDR3 reads TGTGCCAGCAGCTTAGGGACCCCGGCCTCACCCCTCCACTTT.

This clonotype was detected ten times or more. V is TRBV6-1 and J is TRBJ2-3; 7 nucleotides align to TRBD2. In germline, CDR1 is MNHNS, CDR2 SASEGT. The CDR3 loop spans 16 amino acids. With V trimmed by 3 bases and J by 5 bases, 11 bases remained unmatched. In DNA form, the CDR3 reads TGTGCCAGCAGTGATTGGAGGGCGGGAGCCAGAGATACGCAGTATTTT. Residues: CASSDWRAGARDTQYF.

This clonotype was detected a few times. The chain joins TRBV11-2 to TRBJ1-2; TRBD1 agrees at 11 bases. J was trimmed by 6 bases and V by 4 bases; bases with no gene match: 4. This CDR3 contains 14 residues. Germline loops: CDR1 SGHAT, CDR2 FQNNGV. The CDR3: CASSWDRGENGYTF. The CDR3 DNA reads TGTGCCAGCAGCTGGGACAGGGGGGAAAATGGCTACACCTTC. The whole variable domain, filled in from reference TRBV11-2 and TRBJ1-2, reads EAGVAQSPRYKIIEKRQSVAFWCNPISGHATLYWYQQILGQGPKLLIQFQNNGVVDDSQLPKDRFSAERLKGVDSTLKIQPAKLEDSAVYLCASSWDRGENGYTFGSGTRLTVV.

V is TRBV6-5 and J is TRBJ2-4; 7 bases align to TRBD1. The CDR3 extends over 14 amino acids. The germline gives CDR1 MNHEY, CDR2 SVGAGI. V lost 0 bases, J lost 5 bases, and 1 base stayed unmatched. The CDR3 DNA reads TGTGCCAGCAGTTACTCCGGGACAGAAAACATTCAGTACTTC. Its translation is CASSYSGTENIQYF.

This clonotype showed up many times. The chain recombines TRBV25-1 with TRBJ1-1, with 9 bases that match TRBD1. Losses at the gene ends were 5 bases for V and 7 bases for J; bases not matched to a gene: 14. CDR1 is MGHDK and CDR2 is SYGVNS in the germline V gene. This CDR3 contains 16 residues. CDR3 sequence: CASSPLQGARGHEAFF. CDR3 DNA: TGTGCCAGCAGTCCATTACAGGGGGCTAGAGGCCATGAAGCTTTCTTT.

This clonotype was seen repeatedly, ten times or more. The V and J genes are TRBV7-3 and TRBJ2-1; 7 bases match TRBD1. This CDR3 comprises 13 residues. Germline assignment: CDR1 SGHTA and CDR2 FQGTGA. The junction had 3 bases not matched to a gene; V was cut back by 5 bases and J by 5 bases. CDR3 sequence reads: CASSLDRDNEQFF. As DNA, the CDR3 is TGTGCCAGCAGCCTCGACAGGGACAATGAGCAGTTCTTC.

This clonotype was observed at least ten times. The rearrangement uses TRBV7-2 and TRBJ2-1, with TRBD2 identical over 12 bases. Germline values: CDR1 SGHTA, CDR2 FQGNSA. Trimming took 4 bases from V and 6 from J; bases not matched to a gene: 4. This CDR3 has 15 amino acids. The CDR3 nucleotides are TGTGCCAGCAGCTCTAGCGGGGGGGCGGGCAATGAGCAGTTCTTC. This gives the protein CASSSSGGAGNEQFF.

This clonotype has a handful of counts. The rearrangement links TRBV7-9 to TRBJ2-5; D may be TRBD1 (6 bases). Trimming cost V 2 bases and J 5 bases, with 12 bases left between them. The CDR3 covers 14 residues. CDR1 and CDR2 from the germline V gene are SEHNR and FQNEAQ (reference sequence). The chain's CDR3 is CASSLKGVTETQYF. CDR3 DNA: TGTGCCAGCAGCTTAAAGGGGGTTACGGAGACCCAGTACTTC.